The 28 T cell receptor beta chains below were found in one sample sequenced in a study of long-term antiretroviral therapy in people with HIV. They ran version v3.0 of the immunoSEQ assay at survey level. Clones were sequenced by immunoSEQ multiplex PCR, and TCRdb holds only the in-frame ones, with some missing. Of about 21,000 clones listed, less than 80% are singletons. This sample comprised unsorted PBMCs, obtained 4.1 years after starting antiretroviral therapy. The receptors stem from a woman aged 40 to 50 with HIV.

CDR3 residues: CASSPPLGQGATGELFF. The CDR3 DNA sequence: TGTGCCAGCAGCCCACCACTGGGACAGGGGGCAACCGGGGAGCTGTTTTTT. J is TRBJ2-2 and V is TRBV5-4, with 12 bases lining up with TRBD1. Germline CDR1 SGHNT, CDR2 YYREEE (reference sequence). This CDR3 has 17 amino acids. Germline trimming cut 4 bases from V and 5 bases from J; bases unmatched to any gene: 9.

The chain carries TRBV11-3 and TRBJ2-3; TRBD2 aligns across 7 bases. In germline, CDR1 is SGHNT, CDR2 YENEEA. CDR3 length equals 15 residues. V lost 0 bases to trimming and J lost 1 base; unmatched junction nucleotides: 1. Here the CDR3 reads CASSLDRGGTDTQYF. The CDR3 bases are TGTGCCAGCAGCTTAGATCGGGGGGGCACAGATACGCAGTATTTT.

The gene calls are TRBV5-4 and TRBJ1-1; the D gene is possibly TRBD1 (6 bases). Trimming left V 0 bases short and J 2 bases short, with 11 bases between. This CDR3 comprises 15 residues. Germline lookup yields CDR1 SGHNT and CDR2 YYREEE (reference sequence). CDR3 coding DNA: TGTGCCAGCAGCTTGGTCGGAGGGGGTAACACTGAAGCTTTCTTT. This gives the protein CASSLVGGGNTEAFF.

The chain links TRBV4-1 to TRBJ2-3, with 12 bases that match TRBD2. CDR1 MGHRA and CDR2 YSYEKL come from the germline V gene. The CDR3 loop spans 16 amino acids. Germline trimming cut 4 bases from V and 2 bases from J; bases unmatched to any gene: 4. CDR3 nucleotide sequence: TGCGCCAGCAGCCCCCGGACTAGCGGGATCACAGATACGCAGTATTTT. Translation: CASSPRTSGITDTQYF.

This chain links TRBV19 with TRBJ2-1, with D perhaps assigned TRBD1 or TRBD2 (6 bases each). The germline V gene encodes CDR1 LNHDA and CDR2 SQIVND (reference sequence). This CDR3 contains 14 residues. V lost 5 bases and J 4 bases, leaving 12 bases between the germline ends. CDR3 bases: TGTGCCAGTAGTCTCGGGGGCCTATACAATGAGCAGTTCTTC. Translated: CASSLGGLYNEQFF.

This clone occurred once. The chain combines TRBV28 with TRBJ1-2, with 7 bases fitting TRBD1. CDR3 length equals 13 residues. Germline V gene lookup returns CDR1 MDHEN and CDR2 SYDVKM. J was trimmed by 4 bases and V by 5 bases; bases with no gene match: 4. The CDR3 region is CASSLDRAYGYTF. The CDR3 nucleotides are TGTGCCAGCAGTCTTGACAGGGCCTATGGCTACACCTTC.

The CDR3 is CASSAGTGLTEAFF. Written as DNA, the CDR3 is TGTGCCAGCAGCGCCGGGACAGGGCTCACTGAAGCTTTCTTT. V is TRBV9 and J is TRBJ1-1; 9 bases match TRBD1. CDR1 is SGDLS, CDR2 YYNGEE, per germline. The length of the CDR3 is 14 residues. Trimming removed 3 bases from V and 4 bases from J; junction bases left unmatched: 4.

This chain connects TRBV7-9 to TRBJ1-1, with D perhaps TRBD1 (5 bases). V was cut by 5 bases and J by 6 bases, with 16 bases left in between. Germline CDR1 is SEHNR and CDR2 is FQNEAQ (reference sequence). CDR3 length: 14 amino acids. CDR3 nucleotides: TGTGCCAGCAGCGAGGTCGGGGGGTCCCCTGAAGCTTTCTTT. The encoded protein is CASSEVGGSPEAFF.

The chain has TRBV15 and TRBJ2-3; TRBD2 is a possible D gene (6 bases). Trimming took off 0 bases at V and 0 bases at J, with 10 bases between the two ends. CDR1 and CDR2 from the germline V gene are LNHNV and YYDKDF (reference sequence). The length of the CDR3 is 16 residues. The CDR3 is CATSRDARGSTDTQYF. The CDR3 DNA follows: TGTGCCACCAGCAGAGACGCACGGGGGAGCACAGATACGCAGTATTTT.

The chain couples TRBV9 to TRBJ2-3, with 14 bases identical to TRBD2. The CDR3 loop spans 17 amino acids. Trimming cost V 0 bases and J 6 bases; bases outside gene matches: 6. In germline, CDR1 is SGDLS, CDR2 YYNGEE. The DNA of the CDR3 is TGTGCCAGCAGCGTAGGAGGTTGGACTAGCGGGGGGGATACGCAGTATTTT. This sequence encodes CASSVGGWTSGGDTQYF. Filled out from reference TRBV9 and TRBJ2-3, the complete variable domain reads DSGVTQTPKHLITATGQRVTLRCSPRSGDLSVYWYQQSLDQGLQFLIQYYNGEERAKGNILERFSAQQFPDLHSELNLSSLELGDSALYFCASSVGGWTSGGDTQYFGPGTRLTVL.

Note on this clone: A junction boundary mismatches the germline segment, possibly from a read error. The gene calls are TRBV7-8 and TRBJ1-2, with a possible D match to TRBD1 (6 bases). Germline CDR1 reads SGHVS; CDR2 reads FQNEAQ. CDR3 size: 16 residues. The CDR3 loop is CASTLGAQDSNYGYTF. The CDR3 region has the DNA TGTGCCAGCACCTTAGGGGCCCAGGACAGTAACTATGGCTACACCTTC.

The V call is TRBV5-1, the J call TRBJ2-5, with 7 bases identical to TRBD1. J gave up 3 bases and V 4 bases, and 6 bases lay outside the gene matches. CDR1 and CDR2 (germline): SGHRS, YFSETQ. This CDR3 comprises 14 residues. CDR3 in DNA: TGCGCCAGCAGCACCTCAGGGGGAGAAGAGACCCAGTACTTC. Translation: CASSTSGGEETQYF. The full variable domain, completed using reference TRBV5-1 and TRBJ2-5, is KAGVTQTPRYLIKTRGQQVTLSCSPISGHRSVSWYQQTPGQGLQFLFEYFSETQRNKGNFPGRFSGRQFSNSRSEMNVSTLELGDSALYLCASSTSGGEETQYFGPGTRLLVL.

This clone was detected only once. The rearrangement links TRBV5-1 to TRBJ2-7; 12 bases are shared with TRBD2. Germline CDR1 and CDR2: SGHRS and YFSETQ. The ends lost 0 bases at V and 0 bases at J; junction bases unmatched: 1. There are 16 residues in the CDR3. The CDR3 loop is CASSLGLAGASYEQYF. In DNA form, the CDR3 reads TGCGCCAGCAGCTTGGGACTAGCGGGGGCCTCCTACGAGCAGTACTTC. The full variable domain, completed using reference TRBV5-1 and TRBJ2-7, is KAGVTQTPRYLIKTRGQQVTLSCSPISGHRSVSWYQQTPGQGLQFLFEYFSETQRNKGNFPGRFSGRQFSNSRSEMNVSTLELGDSALYLCASSLGLAGASYEQYFGPGTRLTVT.

The chain uses TRBV12-5 and TRBJ2-2; TRBD2 matches at 13 bases. The CDR3 loop spans 18 amino acids. CDR1 is LGHNT, CDR2 FRNRAP, per germline. The V segment lost 5 bases and the J segment 1 base; nucleotides outside the gene matches: 7. The CDR3 spells CASGPGLAGARNTGELFF. The CDR3 nucleotides read TGTGCTAGTGGTCCCGGACTAGCGGGAGCGCGGAACACCGGGGAGCTGTTTTTT.

This sequence joins TRBV30 and TRBJ2-5; D not certain. Germline loops: CDR1 GTSNPN, CDR2 SVGIG (reference sequence). CDR3 length: 12 residues. Between the trimmed V and J ends, which lost 2 bases and 3 bases, there was a span of 7 bases. CDR3 residues: CAWSYGKETQYF. For the CDR3, the DNA is TGTGCCTGGAGTTATGGTAAAGAGACCCAGTACTTC.

A single count supports this clone. J is TRBJ2-7 and V is TRBV5-4; tentatively, D is TRBD1 (6 bases). Germline V CDR1 and CDR2: SGHNT, YYREEE (reference sequence). V gave up 1 base and J gave up 3 bases, with 11 bases separating them. The length of the CDR3 is 14 residues. The CDR3 DNA follows: TGTGCCAGCAGCTTGTGGGGGCTCCTCTACGAGCAGTACTTC. Translated, it gives CASSLWGLLYEQYF.

This clone has a handful of counts. The CDR3 sequence: CASSLAGSGWYEQYF. The CDR3 DNA is TGTGCCAGCAGTTTAGCGGGAAGCGGTTGGTACGAGCAGTACTTC. The chain carries TRBV6-5 and TRBJ2-7, with 8 bases lining up with TRBD2. The V gene's germline CDR1 is MNHEY and CDR2 SVGAGI. This CDR3 region has 15 residues. Germline trimming cut 4 bases from V and 4 bases from J; bases unmatched to any gene: 9.

The V and J genes are TRBV14 and TRBJ1-2; tentatively, D is TRBD1 (5 bases). The CDR3 consists of 16 residues. Germline loops: CDR1 SGHDN, CDR2 FVKESK. V lost 4 bases, J lost 4 bases, and 19 bases lay in between. The CDR3 is CASSPSRDGLGYGYTF. In DNA form, the CDR3 reads TGTGCCAGCAGCCCATCACGGGACGGTCTGGGCTATGGCTACACCTTC.

V and J are TRBV6-6 and TRBJ1-1, with a weak D call TRBD1 (6 bases). The CDR3 is 15 residues long. Germline V gene lookup returns CDR1 MNHNY and CDR2 SVGAGI (reference sequence). V lost 0 bases and J lost 6, with 14 bases in between. The CDR3 sequence is CASSYSQGRDPEAFF. As DNA, the CDR3 is TGTGCCAGCAGTTACTCACAGGGAAGGGACCCTGAAGCTTTCTTT.

The V gene is TRBV4-1, the J gene TRBJ1-4; 9 bases align to TRBD1. CDR3 length: 15 residues. Germline lookup yields CDR1 MGHRA and CDR2 YSYEKL. The V segment lost 6 bases and the J segment 6 bases; nucleotides outside the gene matches: 8. The CDR3 loop reads CASSPTGGAYEKLFF. As DNA, the CDR3 is TGCGCCAGCAGTCCTACAGGGGGCGCGTATGAAAAACTGTTTTTT.

The chain uses TRBV5-5 and TRBJ1-2; D might be TRBD1 (5 bases). CDR3 size: 15 residues. Germline CDR1 is SGHKS and CDR2 is YYEKEE (reference sequence). The ends were cut back, 0 bases at V and 0 bases at J, with 9 bases in the middle. The CDR3 DNA is TGTGCCAGCAGCTTGGTGACAGACCCTAACTATGGCTACACCTTC. Its protein is CASSLVTDPNYGYTF.

The chain links TRBV29-1 to TRBJ2-3; the match to TRBD1 covers 7 bases. This CDR3 comprises 13 residues. From germline, CDR1 is SQVTM and CDR2 ANQGSEA. With V trimmed by 5 bases and J by 7 bases, 9 bases remained unmatched. CDR3 sequence: CSVLEGAVNTQYF. The CDR3 DNA reads TGCAGCGTTCTTGAGGGGGCGGTGAATACGCAGTATTTT.

The chain employs TRBV19 and TRBJ1-4, with D perhaps matching TRBD1 (6 bases). The length of the CDR3 is 15 residues. Looked up from germline, CDR1 is LNHDA and CDR2 is SQIVND (reference sequence). Trimming pared 3 bases from V and 5 bases from J, leaving 13 bases between. The CDR3 region is CASSMDGQTNEKLFF. The CDR3 nucleotides are TGTGCCAGTAGTATGGACGGACAGACGAATGAAAAACTGTTTTTT.

The genes are TRBV18 and TRBJ2-5; tentative D call: TRBD1 (5 bases). This CDR3 has 13 residues. Trimming took 3 bases from V and 2 from J, leaving 7 bases between them. CDR1 and CDR2 from the germline V gene are KGHSH and LQKENI. The CDR3 protein is CASSPGQQETQYF. DNA for the CDR3: TGTGCCAGCTCACCGGGGCAGCAAGAGACCCAGTACTTC. Supplemented by reference TRBV18 and TRBJ2-5, the full variable domain reads NAGVMQNPRHLVRRRGQEARLRCSPMKGHSHVYWYRQLPEEGLKFMVYLQKENIIDESGMPKERFSAEFPKEGPSILRIQQVVRGDSAAYFCASSPGQQETQYFGPGTRLLVL.

This rearrangement joins TRBV19 to TRBJ2-7; 16 bases fit TRBD2. Trimming cost V 5 bases and J 2 bases; bases outside gene matches: 12. The CDR3 extends over 19 amino acids. Per the germline V gene, CDR1 is LNHDA and CDR2 is SQIVND (reference sequence). This CDR3 reads CASSSSGLAGGFPTYEQYF. The CDR3 nucleotides are TGTGCCAGTAGTTCTTCGGGACTAGCGGGAGGGTTTCCGACCTACGAGCAGTACTTC. The variable domain in full, with the rest retrieved from reference TRBV19 and TRBJ2-7, is DGGITQSPKYLFRKEGQNVTLSCEQNLNHDAMYWYRQDPGQGLRLIYYSQIVNDFQKGDIAEGYSVSREKKESFPLTVTSAQKNPTAFYLCASSSSGLAGGFPTYEQYFGPGTRLTVT.

V is TRBV30 and J is TRBJ1-1; a possible D gene is TRBD1 (5 bases). CDR1 GTSNPN and CDR2 SVGIG come from the germline V gene (reference sequence). Between the trimmed V and J ends, which lost 1 base and 3 bases, there was a span of 12 bases. This CDR3 region has 14 residues. The CDR3 is CAWSAGGWDTEAFF. DNA for the CDR3: TGTGCCTGGAGTGCGGGGGGGTGGGACACTGAAGCTTTCTTT.

This chain uses TRBV7-9 with TRBJ2-2; no clear D. Per germline, CDR1 SEHNR and CDR2 FQNEAQ (reference sequence). The CDR3 consists of 14 residues. Trimming shortened V by 5 bases and J by 9 bases, and 16 bases separated the two germline ends. The CDR3 nucleotides read TGTGCCAGCAGCGATGTAGAGTACCACCGGGAGCTGTTTTTT. It specifies CASSDVEYHRELFF.

The genes are TRBV19 and TRBJ2-3; TRBD2 agrees at 7 bases. The J segment lost 3 bases and the V segment lost 9 bases, leaving 15 bases of the junction unmatched. Germline CDR1 LNHDA, CDR2 SQIVND (reference sequence). The CDR3 is 16 amino acids. The CDR3 reads CASSPRRGVRTDTQYF. In nucleotides, the CDR3 is TGTGCCAGCTCCCCCCGTCGGGGGGTAAGGACAGATACGCAGTATTTT.